The clone carrying this T cell receptor (beta chain) was seen more than once but under ten times. Its antigen is currently unknown. The data belong to a study of response to subunit inactivated influenza vaccine. MiXCR, run by TCRdb on the RT-PCR reads, gives a single entry per CDR3 protein. This table holds approximately 250,000 distinct CDR3 sequences, 10% to 15% found once. Whole-study findings and limits: The study's authors posited that every seasonal influenza vaccination enlists few new T cells.

The V gene's germline CDR1 is MNHNS and CDR2 SASEGT. V trimming: 6 bases; J trimming: 5 bases; junction bases outside the gene matches: 9. This CDR3 contains 14 residues. This chain joins TRBV6-1 and TRBJ2-7; 8 nucleotides agree with TRBD1. This receptor was taken from a man aged 45-65 years who received an inactivated influenza vaccine. The input for sequencing was non-naive T cells sorted from PBMCs, taken around two weeks before vaccination. CDR3 DNA: TGTGCCAGCAGACCAGGACAGGGCCGAAACGAGCAGTACTTC. Its translation is CASRPGQGRNEQYF.